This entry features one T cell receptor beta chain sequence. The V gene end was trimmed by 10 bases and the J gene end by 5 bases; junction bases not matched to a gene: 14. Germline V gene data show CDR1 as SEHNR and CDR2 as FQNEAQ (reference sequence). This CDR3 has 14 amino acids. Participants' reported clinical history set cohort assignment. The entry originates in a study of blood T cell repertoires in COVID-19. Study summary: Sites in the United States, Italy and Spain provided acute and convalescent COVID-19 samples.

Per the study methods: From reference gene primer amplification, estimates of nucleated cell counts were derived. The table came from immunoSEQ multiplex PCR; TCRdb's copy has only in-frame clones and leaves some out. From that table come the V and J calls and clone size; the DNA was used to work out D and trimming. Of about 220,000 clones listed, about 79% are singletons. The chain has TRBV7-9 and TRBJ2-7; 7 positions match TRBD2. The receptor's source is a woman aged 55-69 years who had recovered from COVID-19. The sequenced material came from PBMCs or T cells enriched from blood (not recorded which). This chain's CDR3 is CATTRGRDYDEQYF. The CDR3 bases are TGTGCCACCACGCGGGGGAGGGACTACGACGAGCAGTACTTC.